This entry lists 20 T cell receptor beta chains sequenced from one sample in a study of T cell responses to AZD1222 COVID-19 vaccine. TCRdb's copy holds only in-frame clones and misses some; the assay was immunoSEQ multiplex PCR. The table includes about 130,000 clones, approximately 86% detected once. The specimen comprised peripheral blood, sampled 28 days after the second AZD1222 dose. The receptors were gathered from an adult who received the AZD1222 COVID-19 vaccine.

This rearrangement joins TRBV19 to TRBJ2-7, with TRBD1 as a possible D gene (6 bases). The V end lost 0 bases, the J end lost 1 base, and 10 bases lay between the germline ends. Germline V gene sequence: CDR1 LNHDA, CDR2 SQIVND (reference sequence). The CDR3 has 15 residues. DNA for the CDR3: TGTGCCAGTAGTATAGAGGCAGGGGCATCCTACGAGCAGTACTTC. It specifies CASSIEAGASYEQYF.

The chain has TRBV19 and TRBJ2-3, with TRBD2 identical over 11 bases. Germline CDR1 is LNHDA and CDR2 is SQIVND (reference sequence). This CDR3 has 16 residues. After removal of 3 bases from V and 3 bases from J, the junction contained 5 bases not matched to a gene. The CDR3: CASSIGLAGGTDTQYF. CDR3 nucleotides: TGTGCCAGTAGTATTGGGCTAGCGGGAGGAACAGATACGCAGTATTTT. Combining the CDR3 with reference TRBV19 and TRBJ2-3 gives the whole variable domain DGGITQSPKYLFRKEGQNVTLSCEQNLNHDAMYWYRQDPGQGLRLIYYSQIVNDFQKGDIAEGYSVSREKKESFPLTVTSAQKNPTAFYLCASSIGLAGGTDTQYFGPGTRLTVL.

V gene TRBV5-8 combines with J gene TRBJ2-3; D is ambiguous. Germline V gene data show CDR1 as SGHTS and CDR2 as YDEGEE. V was pared by 3 bases and J by 2 bases, with 1 base between. The CDR3 totals 11 residues. The CDR3 sequence: CASSYTDTQYF. CDR3 bases: TGTGCCAGCAGCTACACAGATACGCAGTATTTT.

This clone showed up just once. The chain links TRBV7-6 to TRBJ1-3, with no clear D. The CDR3 length is 15 residues. In germline, CDR1 is SGHVS, CDR2 FNYEAQ. The V end was cut by 6 bases, the J end by 4 bases, with 16 bases between. Here the CDR3 reads CASSLGARVGNTIYF. CDR3 in DNA: TGTGCCAGCAGTCTAGGAGCGCGTGTCGGAAACACCATATATTTT.

The rearrangement links TRBV6-5 to TRBJ2-3; D is unresolved. Germline V gene sequence: CDR1 MNHEY, CDR2 SVGAGI. This CDR3 has 15 residues. The V and J ends lost 4 bases and 2 bases respectively, with 13 bases between them. CDR3 DNA sequence: TGTGCCAGCAGTTTTGGTCCGGACCACACAGATACGCAGTATTTT. As protein: CASSFGPDHTDTQYF.

The J gene is TRBJ1-1, the V gene TRBV6-5, with D possibly TRBD1 on 5 matching bases. Per germline, CDR1 MNHEY and CDR2 SVGAGI. The V and J ends lost 1 base and 2 bases respectively, with 8 bases between them. The CDR3 extends over 14 amino acids. CDR3 sequence (DNA): TGTGCCAGCAGTTACTGGACACTAAACACTGAAGCTTTCTTT. Its translation is CASSYWTLNTEAFF.

This clone has only a few counts. This chain uses TRBV7-9 with TRBJ1-6; TRBD1 is a possible D gene (5 bases). The CDR3 loop spans 15 amino acids. Deletions cut 5 bases from V and 1 base from J, with 9 bases between. Germline assignment: CDR1 SEHNR and CDR2 FQNEAQ (reference sequence). In DNA form, the CDR3 reads TGTGCCAGCAGCGTGGGGGGGTCCTATAATTCACCCCTCCACTTT. This translates into CASSVGGSYNSPLHF.

This clone was seen only a few times. The chain employs TRBV9 and TRBJ2-2; TRBD1 is a possible D gene (6 bases). Trimming left V 6 bases short and J 5 bases short, with 11 bases between. Per the germline V gene, CDR1 is SGDLS and CDR2 is YYNGEE. This CDR3 is built from 13 residues. Here the CDR3 reads CASIPGETGELFF. CDR3 DNA sequence: TGTGCCAGCATACCAGGGGAAACCGGGGAGCTGTTTTTT.

The gene calls are TRBV28 and TRBJ1-3, with 9 bases identical to TRBD1. Per the germline V gene, CDR1 is MDHEN and CDR2 is SYDVKM. There are 14 residues in the CDR3. Unmatched junction bases numbered 2, after V lost 8 bases and J lost 0 bases. CDR3: CASQTGGSGNTIYF. The CDR3 nucleotides are TGTGCCAGCCAGACAGGGGGCTCTGGAAACACCATATATTTT.

This clone was picked up a small number of times. The CDR3 here is CASSLVTGTAGGYTF. The CDR3, as DNA: TGTGCCAGCAGCTTAGTCACCGGGACAGCCGGGGGCTACACCTTC. The chain links TRBV11-2 to TRBJ1-2; 7 bases are shared with TRBD1. Germline assignment: CDR1 SGHAT and CDR2 FQNNGV. Trimming took 1 base from V and 8 from J; bases not matched to a gene: 10. CDR3 size: 15 residues. The variable domain in full, completed from reference TRBV11-2 and TRBJ1-2, reads EAGVAQSPRYKIIEKRQSVAFWCNPISGHATLYWYQQILGQGPKLLIQFQNNGVVDDSQLPKDRFSAERLKGVDSTLKIQPAKLEDSAVYLCASSLVTGTAGGYTFGSGTRLTVV.

The V and J genes are TRBV19 and TRBJ1-5; D not resolved. V dropped 6 bases and J dropped 3 bases, with 15 bases sitting between them. This CDR3 is built from 15 residues. The germline V gene has CDR1 LNHDA and CDR2 SQIVND (reference sequence). In DNA form, the CDR3 reads TGTGCCAGTAGCCGGGAGAGGGCGTTCAATCAGCCCCAGCATTTT. It codes for CASSRERAFNQPQHF. Drawing the rest from reference TRBV19 and TRBJ1-5, the complete variable domain is DGGITQSPKYLFRKEGQNVTLSCEQNLNHDAMYWYRQDPGQGLRLIYYSQIVNDFQKGDIAEGYSVSREKKESFPLTVTSAQKNPTAFYLCASSRERAFNQPQHFGDGTRLSIL.

This clone was recorded once. The chain employs TRBV9 and TRBJ1-1; the D gene is possibly TRBD1 (5 bases). The length of the CDR3 is 12 residues. The V gene's germline CDR1 is SGDLS and CDR2 YYNGEE. The V end lost 5 bases, the J end lost 3 bases, and 8 bases lay between the germline ends. CDR3 coding DNA: TGTGCCAGCAGTACGGGGGACACTGAAGCTTTCTTT. Residues: CASSTGDTEAFF. Full variable domain (missing parts from reference TRBV9 and TRBJ1-1): DSGVTQTPKHLITATGQRVTLRCSPRSGDLSVYWYQQSLDQGLQFLIQYYNGEERAKGNILERFSAQQFPDLHSELNLSSLELGDSALYFCASSTGDTEAFFGQGTRLTVV.

The rearrangement links TRBV29-1 to TRBJ2-7; either TRBD1 or TRBD2 may supply D (5 bases each). Germline V gene sequence: CDR1 SQVTM, CDR2 ANQGSEA. V lost 6 bases, J lost 7 bases, and 13 bases lay in between. This CDR3 contains 11 residues. CDR3 loop: CSVRPGREQYF. The CDR3 region has the DNA TGCAGCGTACGACCGGGACGAGAGCAGTACTTC.

V usage is TRBV7-8 and J usage is TRBJ2-1; 14 bases are a match to TRBD2. V dropped 5 bases and J dropped 0; count of bases not matched to a gene: 6. The CDR3 extends over 18 amino acids. Per germline, CDR1 SGHVS and CDR2 FQNEAQ. Written as DNA, the CDR3 is TGTGCCAGCAGCCCCGGGACTAGCGGGAGATTCTCCTACAATGAGCAGTTCTTC. It specifies CASSPGTSGRFSYNEQFF.

In this sample, this clone turned up a few times. The rearrangement links TRBV6-2 or TRBV6-3 to TRBJ1-2; 7 nucleotides align to TRBD1. The CDR3 has 15 amino acids. Germline CDR1 and CDR2: MNHEY and SVGEGT. The J segment lost 4 bases and the V segment lost 6 bases, leaving 11 bases of the junction unmatched. In DNA form, the CDR3 reads TGTGCCAGCAGCCTCAGAGGGGGCGCCGCCTATGGCTACACCTTC. Protein product: CASSLRGGAAYGYTF.

The J gene is TRBJ1-2, the V gene TRBV5-4, with TRBD1 matching 7 bases. This CDR3 is 14 amino acids long. Trimming took 5 bases from V and 4 from J; bases not matched to a gene: 8. The germline gives CDR1 SGHNT, CDR2 YYREEE (reference sequence). The CDR3 spells CASRRGGGAYGYTF. Here the CDR3 DNA reads TGTGCCAGCAGACGGGGAGGGGGCGCCTATGGCTACACCTTC.

V gene TRBV19 combines with J gene TRBJ2-1; perhaps D is TRBD1 or TRBD2 (5 bases each). Germline CDR1 LNHDA, CDR2 SQIVND (reference sequence). The CDR3 has 14 amino acids. Trimming cost V 5 bases and J 6 bases, with 14 bases left between them. The CDR3 reads CASSLRDGLNEQFF. The DNA for the CDR3 is TGTGCCAGTAGTCTCCGGGACGGCCTCAATGAGCAGTTCTTC.

The count of this clone is one. The chain recombines TRBV19 with TRBJ1-5; 9 nucleotides line up with TRBD1. CDR1 is LNHDA and CDR2 is SQIVND in the germline V gene (reference sequence). The CDR3 consists of 15 residues. The trim removed 0 bases at V and 7 bases at J, leaving 4 bases unmatched. The CDR3: CASSIDRTGEQPQHF. As DNA, the CDR3 is TGTGCCAGTAGTATAGATAGGACAGGGGAACAGCCCCAGCATTTT.

The chain has TRBV10-3 and TRBJ1-6; 9 nucleotides agree with TRBD1. The CDR3 is 15 amino acids. Germline CDR1 and CDR2: ENHRY and SYGVKD. The trim removed 8 bases at V and 9 bases at J, leaving 11 bases unmatched. The CDR3 coding sequence is TGTGCCATCGGTCTAACGGGACAGGGAACTTCACCCCTCCACTTT. Encoded protein: CAIGLTGQGTSPLHF.

The chain recombines TRBV5-1 with TRBJ2-7; either TRBD1 or TRBD2 may fit D (5 bases each). V gave up 3 bases and J gave up 5 bases, with 21 bases separating them. The CDR3 runs 16 residues. The germline CDR1 and CDR2 sequences are SGHRS and YFSETQ. The CDR3 DNA sequence: TGCGCCAGCAGCTCTTTGACTATACAGGCTGTAGACGAGCAGTACTTC. This translates into CASSSLTIQAVDEQYF.